This T cell receptor beta chain originates from a study of T cell responses to AZD1222 COVID-19 vaccine. Regarding the study as a whole: Only six people who got AZD1222 tested seropositive at baseline. Most donors were white British, females outnumbered males, and clonal diversity was possibly underestimated. Spike-specific TCR breadth and depth went up after people got two AZD1222 doses.

Data came from immunoSEQ multiplex PCR; TCRdb stores just in-frame clones and leaves some out. Among 95,000 to 110,000 clones listed, roughly 90% were seen once. V dropped 4 bases and J dropped 4; count of bases not matched to a gene: 5. From germline, CDR1 is MNHEY and CDR2 SVGEGT. CDR3 size: 15 residues. A word on this clone: Its antigen is still unknown.

J is TRBJ2-2 and V is TRBV6-2 or TRBV6-3, with 8 bases fitting TRBD2. The sequenced sample was peripheral blood, obtained 28 days after the second AZD1222 dose. The source of this sequence is an adult who received the AZD1222 COVID-19 vaccine. CDR3 in DNA: TGTGCCAGCAGTTTTAACGCGGGGGGCACCGGGGAGCTGTTTTTT. Its protein is CASSFNAGGTGELFF.